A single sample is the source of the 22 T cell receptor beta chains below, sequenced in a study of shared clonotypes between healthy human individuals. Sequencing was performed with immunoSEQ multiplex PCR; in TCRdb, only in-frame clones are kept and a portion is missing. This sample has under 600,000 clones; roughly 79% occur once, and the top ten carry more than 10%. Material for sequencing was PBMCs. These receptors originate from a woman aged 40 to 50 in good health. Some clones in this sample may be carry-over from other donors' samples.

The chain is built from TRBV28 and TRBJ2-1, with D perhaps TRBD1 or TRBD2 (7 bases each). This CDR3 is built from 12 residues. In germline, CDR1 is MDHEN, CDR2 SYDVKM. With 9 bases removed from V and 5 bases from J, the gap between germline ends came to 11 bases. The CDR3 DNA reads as TGTGCCAGTCAGGGGGGGAACAATGAGCAGTTCTTC. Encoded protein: CASQGGNNEQFF. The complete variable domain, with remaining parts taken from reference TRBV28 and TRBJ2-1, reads DVKVTQSSRYLVKRTGEKVFLECVQDMDHENMFWYRQDPGLGLRLIYFSYDVKMKEKGDIPEGYSVSREKKERFSLILESASTNQTSMYLCASQGGNNEQFFGPGTRLTVL.

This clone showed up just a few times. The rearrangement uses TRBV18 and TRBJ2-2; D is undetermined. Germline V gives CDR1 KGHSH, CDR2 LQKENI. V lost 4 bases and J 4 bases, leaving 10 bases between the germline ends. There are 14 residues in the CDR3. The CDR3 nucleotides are TGTGCCAGCTCACGAACTCCAGCCACCGGGGAGCTGTTTTTT. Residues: CASSRTPATGELFF.

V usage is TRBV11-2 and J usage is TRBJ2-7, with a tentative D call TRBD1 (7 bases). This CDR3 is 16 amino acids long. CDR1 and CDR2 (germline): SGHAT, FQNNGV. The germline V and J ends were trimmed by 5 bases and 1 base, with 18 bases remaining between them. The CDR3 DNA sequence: TGTGCCAGCAGCCTAGGGGGCGGGACGCCGTCCTACGAGCAGTACTTC. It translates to CASSLGGGTPSYEQYF.

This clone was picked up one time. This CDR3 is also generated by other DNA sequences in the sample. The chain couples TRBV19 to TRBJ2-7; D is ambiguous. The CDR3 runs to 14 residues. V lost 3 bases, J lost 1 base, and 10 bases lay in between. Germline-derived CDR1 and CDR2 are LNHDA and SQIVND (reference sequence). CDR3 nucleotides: TGTGCCAGTAGTATCCGGCCAGGATCCTACGAGCAGTACTTC. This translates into CASSIRPGSYEQYF.

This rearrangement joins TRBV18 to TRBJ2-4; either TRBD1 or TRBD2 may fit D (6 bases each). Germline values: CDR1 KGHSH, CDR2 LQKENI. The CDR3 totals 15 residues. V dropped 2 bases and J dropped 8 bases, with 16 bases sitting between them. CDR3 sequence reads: CASSPGPGAFDIQYF. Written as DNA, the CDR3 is TGTGCCAGCTCACCAGGGCCGGGGGCCTTTGACATTCAGTACTTC.

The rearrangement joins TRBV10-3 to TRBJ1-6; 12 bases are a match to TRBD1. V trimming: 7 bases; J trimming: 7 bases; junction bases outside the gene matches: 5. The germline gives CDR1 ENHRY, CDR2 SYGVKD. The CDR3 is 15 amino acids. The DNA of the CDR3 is TGTGCCATCACGGCCGGGACAGGGGGCAATTCACCCCTCCACTTT. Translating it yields CAITAGTGGNSPLHF.

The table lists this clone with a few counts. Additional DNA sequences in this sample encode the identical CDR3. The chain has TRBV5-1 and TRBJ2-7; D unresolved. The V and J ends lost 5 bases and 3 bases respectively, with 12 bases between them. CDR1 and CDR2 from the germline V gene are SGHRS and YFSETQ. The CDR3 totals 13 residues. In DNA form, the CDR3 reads TGCGCCAGCAGTTTCACGGGTGGCTACGAGCAGTACTTC. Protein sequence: CASSFTGGYEQYF.

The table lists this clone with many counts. CDR3 protein: CASSPQGGGNEKLFF. The CDR3 region has the DNA TGTGCCAGCTCACCACAGGGAGGAGGAAATGAAAAACTGTTTTTT. This rearrangement joins TRBV18 to TRBJ1-4; D remains unclear. From germline, CDR1 is KGHSH and CDR2 LQKENI. The CDR3 is made up of 15 amino acids. V was clipped by 1 base and J by 5 bases, with 11 bases between them.

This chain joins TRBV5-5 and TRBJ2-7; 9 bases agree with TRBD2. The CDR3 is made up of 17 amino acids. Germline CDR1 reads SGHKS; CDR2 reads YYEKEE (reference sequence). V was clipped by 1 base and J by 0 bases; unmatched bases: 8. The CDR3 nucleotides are TGTGCCAGCAGCTTGATGCCAGCGGGAGGCAGCTCCTACGAGCAGTACTTC. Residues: CASSLMPAGGSSYEQYF.

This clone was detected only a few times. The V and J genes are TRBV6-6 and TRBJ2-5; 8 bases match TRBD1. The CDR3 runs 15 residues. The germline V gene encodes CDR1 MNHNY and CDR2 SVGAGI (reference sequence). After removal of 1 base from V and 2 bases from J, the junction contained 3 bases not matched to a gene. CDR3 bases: TGTGCCAGCAGTTACTGGGACAGGAGACAAGAGACCCAGTACTTC. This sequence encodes CASSYWDRRQETQYF.

CDR3 coding DNA: TGTGCCAGCAGCTTAGCCCGGAACACAGATACGCAGTATTTT. It yields the protein CASSLARNTDTQYF. The gene calls are TRBV7-3 and TRBJ2-3; D is undetermined. Trimming pared 2 bases from V and 2 bases from J, leaving 8 bases between. Per germline, CDR1 SGHTA and CDR2 FQGTGA. The CDR3 contains 14 residues.

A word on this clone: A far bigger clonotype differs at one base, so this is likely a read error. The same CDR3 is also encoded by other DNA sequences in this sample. CDR3 DNA sequence: TGTGCTAGCAGCTTGGACACCCGGGACAGGGGATGGAATGGCTACACCTTC. Translated, it gives CASSLDTRDRGWNGYTF. The genes are TRBV5-4 and TRBJ1-2; the match to TRBD1 covers 10 bases. CDR3 size: 17 residues. Germline lookup yields CDR1 SGHNT and CDR2 YYREEE (reference sequence). Based on the CDR3 plus reference TRBV5-4 and TRBJ1-2, the full variable domain is ETGVTQSPTHLIKTRGQQVTLRCSSQSGHNTVSWYQQALGQGPQFIFQYYREEENGRGNFPPRFSGLQFPNYSSELNVNALELDDSALYLCASSLDTRDRGWNGYTFGSGTRLTVV.

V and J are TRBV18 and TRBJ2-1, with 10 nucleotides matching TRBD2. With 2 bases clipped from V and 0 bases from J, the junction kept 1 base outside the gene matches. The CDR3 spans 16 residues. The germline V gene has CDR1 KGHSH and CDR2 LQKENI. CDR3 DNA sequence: TGTGCCAGCTCACCAATAGCGGGAGGCTCCTACAATGAGCAGTTCTTC. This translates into CASSPIAGGSYNEQFF.

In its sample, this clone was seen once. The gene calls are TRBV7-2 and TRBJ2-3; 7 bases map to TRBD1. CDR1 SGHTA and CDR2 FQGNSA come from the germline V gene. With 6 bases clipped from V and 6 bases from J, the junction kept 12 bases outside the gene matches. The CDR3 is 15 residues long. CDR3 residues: CASSLGGHRGDTQYF. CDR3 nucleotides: TGTGCCAGCAGTCTAGGGGGCCACCGAGGGGATACGCAGTATTTT.

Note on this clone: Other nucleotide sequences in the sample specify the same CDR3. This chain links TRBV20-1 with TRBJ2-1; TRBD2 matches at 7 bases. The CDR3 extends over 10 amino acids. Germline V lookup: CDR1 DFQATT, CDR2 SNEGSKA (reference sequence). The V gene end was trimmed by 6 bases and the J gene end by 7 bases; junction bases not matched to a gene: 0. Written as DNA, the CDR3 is TGCAGTGCGGGGGGGAATGAGCAGTTCTTC. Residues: CSAGGNEQFF.

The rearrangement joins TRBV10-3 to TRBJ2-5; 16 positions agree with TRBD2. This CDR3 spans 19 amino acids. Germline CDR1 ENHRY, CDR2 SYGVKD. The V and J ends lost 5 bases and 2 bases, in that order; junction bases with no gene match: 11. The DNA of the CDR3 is TGTGCCATCAGTCAAAGGGGACTAGCGGGAGGGGGTTTTCAAGAGACCCAGTACTTC. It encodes CAISQRGLAGGGFQETQYF.

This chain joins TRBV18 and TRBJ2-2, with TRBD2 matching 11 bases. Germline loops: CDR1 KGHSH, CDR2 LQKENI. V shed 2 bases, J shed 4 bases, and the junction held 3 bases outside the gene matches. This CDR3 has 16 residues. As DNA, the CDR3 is TGTGCCAGCTCACCAATGACTAGCGGGGTCACCGGGGAGCTGTTTTTT. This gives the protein CASSPMTSGVTGELFF.

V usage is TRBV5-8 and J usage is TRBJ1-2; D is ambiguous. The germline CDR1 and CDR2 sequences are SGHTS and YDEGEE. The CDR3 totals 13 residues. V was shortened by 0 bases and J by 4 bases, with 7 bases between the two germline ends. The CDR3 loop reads CASSLVPSYGYTF. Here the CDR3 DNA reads TGTGCCAGCAGCTTGGTTCCTAGCTATGGCTACACCTTC. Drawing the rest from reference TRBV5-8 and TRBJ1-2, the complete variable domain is EAGVTQSPTHLIKTRGQQATLRCSPISGHTSVYWYQQALGLGLQFLLWYDEGEERNRGNFPPRFSGRQFPNYSSELNVNALELEDSALYLCASSLVPSYGYTFGSGTRLTVV.

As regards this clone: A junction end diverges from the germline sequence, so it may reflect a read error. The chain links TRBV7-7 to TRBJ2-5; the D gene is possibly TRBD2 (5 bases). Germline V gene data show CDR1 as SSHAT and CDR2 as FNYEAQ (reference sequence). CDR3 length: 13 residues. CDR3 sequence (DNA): TGTGCTAGCAGCGCCCAACTAGGAGAGACCCAGTACTTC. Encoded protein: CASSAQLGETQYF.

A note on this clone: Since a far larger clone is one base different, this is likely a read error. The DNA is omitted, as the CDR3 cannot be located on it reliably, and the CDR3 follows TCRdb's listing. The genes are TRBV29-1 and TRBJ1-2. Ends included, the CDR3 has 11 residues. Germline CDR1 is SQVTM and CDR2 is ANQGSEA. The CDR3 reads CSESSNYGCTF.

CDR3 sequence (DNA): TGTGCCAGCTCACCCTCGCCTAGCGGGAGGGCGGACGAGCAGTACTTC. Its translation is CASSPSPSGRADEQYF. The rearrangement uses TRBV18 and TRBJ2-7; 12 nucleotides agree with TRBD2. CDR3 size: 16 residues. Germline lookup yields CDR1 KGHSH and CDR2 LQKENI. V was pared by 3 bases and J by 5 bases, with 8 bases of the junction left unmatched.

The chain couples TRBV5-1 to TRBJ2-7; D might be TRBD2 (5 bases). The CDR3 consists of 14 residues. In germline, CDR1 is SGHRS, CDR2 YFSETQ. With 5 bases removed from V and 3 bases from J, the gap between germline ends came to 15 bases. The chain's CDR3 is CASSQATGNYEQYF. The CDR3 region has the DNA TGCGCCAGCAGTCAAGCTACCGGGAACTACGAGCAGTACTTC.